This T cell receptor beta chain derives from a study of blood T cell repertoires in COVID-19. The wider study: Specimens from acute and convalescent COVID-19 originated in the United States, Italy and Spain. T cells, B-cell-depleted T cells, or PBMCs supplied cDNA or gDNA.

V gave up 4 bases and J gave up 1 base; unmatched junction bases: 5. The germline gives CDR1 SGHKS, CDR2 YYEKEE (reference sequence). The CDR3 is 15 amino acids. Per the original data handling: Amplification with reference gene primers provided the estimates of nucleated cell counts. The table came from immunoSEQ multiplex PCR; TCRdb's copy has only in-frame clones and leaves some out. V, J and clone size are those of that table, while D and trimming were read from the DNA. The table lists about 170,000 clones, around 85% of them singletons. Seattle cases were enrolled at active infection and followed longitudinally.

This receptor was identified in a woman aged 80 or older with COVID-19, enrolled during active disease. The sequenced sample was peripheral blood. This rearrangement joins TRBV5-5 to TRBJ1-2, with 9 bases lining up with TRBD1. CDR3 in amino acids: CASSPGTGINYGYTF. In DNA, the CDR3 is TGTGCCAGCAGCCCAGGGACAGGGATTAACTATGGCTACACCTTC.